What follows is one TCR beta chain and its context. Its target is not known. The sample comes from a study of blood T cells in healthy people across ages. CDR1 and CDR2 (germline): SQVTM, ANQGSEA. V dropped 5 bases and J dropped 0 bases, with 10 bases sitting between them. This CDR3 comprises 14 residues. The use of a sample-barcoded 5' primer and a J-beta primer mix characterized a second PCR of roughly 6 to 12 cycles. One entry per CDR3 protein results from TCRdb running MiXCR on the 5' RACE reads. The sample comprises roughly 800,000 distinct CDR3 sequences, around a quarter of which are singletons, and less than 3.5% rests with the top ten. Whole-study results and caveats: With age, beta diversity per million T cells declined roughly linearly, significantly by 40 to 50. Long-lived and aged donors differed, with more naive CD4+ cells and higher diversity in the long-lived.

These data were also filed under a second study, of T cells of mothers and their children. That publication notes: Within related and unrelated pairs, thymic selection shapes TCR recombination output in a similar way.

The sequenced sample consisted of blood. This sequence was found in a boy aged 5-17 years in good health. V usage is TRBV29-1 and J usage is TRBJ2-2, with a tentative D call TRBD1 (6 bases). The CDR3 bases are TGCAGCGTTTGGGACATCGCGAACACCGGGGAGCTGTTTTTT. Translating gives CSVWDIANTGELFF.